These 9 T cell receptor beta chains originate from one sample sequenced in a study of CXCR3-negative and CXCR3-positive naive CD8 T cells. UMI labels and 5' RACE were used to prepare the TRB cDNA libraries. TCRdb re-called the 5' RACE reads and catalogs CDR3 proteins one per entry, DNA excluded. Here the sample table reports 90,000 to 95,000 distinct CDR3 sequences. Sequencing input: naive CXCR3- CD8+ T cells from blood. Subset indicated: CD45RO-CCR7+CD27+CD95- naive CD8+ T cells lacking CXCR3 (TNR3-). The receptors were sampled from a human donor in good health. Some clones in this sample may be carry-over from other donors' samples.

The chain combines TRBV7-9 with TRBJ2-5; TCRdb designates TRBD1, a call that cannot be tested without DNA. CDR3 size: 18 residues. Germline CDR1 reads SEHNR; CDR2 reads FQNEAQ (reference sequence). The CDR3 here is CASSPRKIGQRREETQYF.

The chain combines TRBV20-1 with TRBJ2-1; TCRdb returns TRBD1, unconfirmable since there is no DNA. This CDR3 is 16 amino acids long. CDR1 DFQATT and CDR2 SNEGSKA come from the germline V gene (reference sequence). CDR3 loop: CSARDMGREILNEQFF.

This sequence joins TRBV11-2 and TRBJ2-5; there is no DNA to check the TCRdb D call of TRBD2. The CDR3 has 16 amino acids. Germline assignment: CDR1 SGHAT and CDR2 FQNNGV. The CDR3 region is CASSRSQRTLQETQYF.

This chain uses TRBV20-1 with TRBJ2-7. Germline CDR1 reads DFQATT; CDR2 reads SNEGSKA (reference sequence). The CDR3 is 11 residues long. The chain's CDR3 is CSARVGDEQYF.

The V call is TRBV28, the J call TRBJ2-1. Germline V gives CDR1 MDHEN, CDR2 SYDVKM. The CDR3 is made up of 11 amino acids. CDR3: CASRVGVEQFF.

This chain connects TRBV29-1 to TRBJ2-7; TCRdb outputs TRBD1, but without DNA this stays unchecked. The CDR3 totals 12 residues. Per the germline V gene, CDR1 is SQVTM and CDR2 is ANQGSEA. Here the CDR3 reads CSVEDRVHEQYF.

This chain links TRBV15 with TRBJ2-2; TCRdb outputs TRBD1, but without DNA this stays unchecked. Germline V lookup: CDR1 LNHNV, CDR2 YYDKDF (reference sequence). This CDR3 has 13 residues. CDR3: CATRPPNTGELFF.

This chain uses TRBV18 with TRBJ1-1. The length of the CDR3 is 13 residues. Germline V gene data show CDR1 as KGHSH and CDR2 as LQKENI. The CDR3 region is CASSSSGNTEAFF.

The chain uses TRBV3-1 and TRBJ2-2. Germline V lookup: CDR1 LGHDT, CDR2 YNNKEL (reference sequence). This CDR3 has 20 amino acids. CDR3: CASSQERIGGTTPNTGELFF.